This T cell receptor (beta chain) was recorded in a study of T cells in Graves' hyperthyroidism and ophthalmopathy (dated by TCRdb to between 2018 and 2021). In the study overall: Peripheral blood was sampled at the time of initial diagnosis, prior to any treatment. To identify distinguishing TCR V-J signatures, a discovery cohort of about 95 patients was used, comprising 43 with Graves' ophthalmopathy and 57 with stable Graves' hyperthyroidism. Whether ophthalmopathy could be predicted prospectively was tested in an independent validation cohort made up of 18 to 20 hyperthyroidism patients plus 17 patients who later progressed to ophthalmopathy. For training and testing, the 80 to 100 patients in the discovery cohort were randomly divided in a 7:3 ratio. In about 6 Graves' hyperthyroidism patients, the study also compared T-cell repertoires from thyroid tissue with T-cell repertoires from blood. Once sampling was done, hyperthyroidism patients were given methimazole at a starting dose of 30 mg daily, whereas ophthalmopathy patients were given high-dose intravenous methylprednisolone. The paper describes TCR Vbeta CDR3 sequencing of 135 peripheral blood samples, made up of roughly 40 ophthalmopathy patients, over 70 hyperthyroidism patients and 17 progressor patients.

Ophthalmopathy patients had moderately to severely active disease, with a Clinical Activity Score of 3 or more, a NOSPECS grade of 4 or more, and a disease duration of less than 3 months. The study excluded patients with uncontrolled infections, other autoimmune diseases, pregnancy or lactation. Diagnoses relied on clinical symptoms, serum thyroxine and TRAb, thyroid ultrasound and orbital computed tomography. PBMCs were separated from 8 to 10 ml of fresh peripheral blood using Ficoll-Paque density gradient centrifugation. Total RNA was extracted with Trizol reagent, and quality was checked on an Agilent 2100 Bioanalyzer. Points the paper makes about the study in general: Ophthalmopathy was separated from stable hyperthyroidism by a 13 V-J signature model, with approximately 86% sensitivity and 81% to 82% specificity obtained in cross-validation and 80%/75% obtained in testing. In validation, progression to ophthalmopathy was predicted by the model with nearly 71% sensitivity and 72% to 80% specificity, a median of approximately 6.5 months before onset. Most expanded thyroid clonotypes (frequency above 0.001) were also detected in blood, a finding suggesting that blood repertoires may reflect thyroid immune responses. No statistical method was used to set the sample size in advance, and investigators knew the group allocation.

The TCR beta CDR3 regions were amplified from RNA transcripts. The TCR CDR3 was subjected to a first round of RT-PCR using the HTBI primer set and the Qiagen OneStep RT-PCR kit. Libraries were constructed in a second round of multiplex PCR, after which size selection and purification were carried out. Libraries were sequenced paired-end with 100 bp reads on an Illumina HiSeq2000. As for the authors' bioinformatics: SOAPnuke was used to process the raw data, with reads discarded if the reads contained adapters or uncalled bases, had a mean Phred below 15, or lacked an exact constant-primer or identifier match. COPE v1.2.5 was used to merge high-quality paired reads, and clonotypes were defined as unique nucleotide sequences. MiTCR v1.1 was used to align clonotypes to the IMGT TRBV, TRBD and TRBJ reference segments. Analysis was restricted to V-J combinations with a frequency above 0.0001, which covered roughly 99% of repertoires. The TCS score was defined as F50 (clonal expansion) divided by E x V (chaos), with BLOSUM62-based TCRdist calculated between CDR3 peptides within each V-J. Welch's t-statistics and random forest reduced several hundred V-J features to 10 to 15, which were used in a naive Bayes classifier (R e1071). The raw public reads went through TCRdb reprocessing: fastp at Q25, MiXCR clone calling, in-frame beta chains kept. Each CDR3 protein gets just one entry, which takes the most common genes and DNA from the rows behind it. TCRdb's processing, not the study's, gives the V and J calls here. The sample data list roughly 380,000 distinct CDR3 sequences, and 15% to 20% of these were observed just once. The biggest ten clones account for roughly a sixth of the sample.

The germline V gene supplies CDR1 SQVTM and CDR2 ANQGSEA. Including cysteine and phenylalanine, the CDR3 has 13 amino acids. Just CDR3 DNA is preserved here, 39 bases in frame from base 1. The junction shows trimming of 4 bases on V and 2 bases on J, plus 12 bases between the germline ends. This clonotype was detected many times. Its antigen is currently not known. The input lacks base qualities; no much larger clone sits a single base away. The TCR originated in a woman between 40 and 55 years old with Graves' ophthalmopathy. Rearrangement joined TRBV29-1 to TRBJ2-7; a weak D assignment points to TRBD2 (6 bases agree). Sequencing was carried out using blood. The encoded CDR3 is CSVAPRGAYEQYF. Here is the DNA: TGCAGCGTTGCCCCGCGGGGAGCCTACGAGCAGTACTTC.